This T cell receptor beta chain is drawn from a study of identical twins. Findings and caveats of the study: Zero-insertion results could be subject to partial confounding by invariant MAIT and iNKT cells. Instead of following the same donors, the conclusions were based on cross-sectional statistical analysis. Within twin pairs, the out-of-frame alpha sequences they shared showed excess low generation probability.

A word on this clonotype: Its target is not known.

The CDR3 totals 17 residues. Germline V gene data show CDR1 as SGDLS and CDR2 as YYNGEE. With V trimmed by 4 bases and J by 4 bases, 11 bases remained unmatched. TCRdb passed the 5' RACE reads through MiXCR, listing each CDR3 protein once. Of about 890,000 distinct CDR3 sequences listed, 9% to 15% are singletons. The same data also contributed to another study, on yellow fever vaccine responses in identical twins. As that study records: Twins' T cell vaccine responses reportedly looked partly convergent, partly personalized.

Sequenced material: PBMCs. The gene calls are TRBV9 and TRBJ2-1; 10 bases are a match to TRBD2. The source of this sequence is a woman aged 18-29 years in good health. The CDR3 reads CASSIQTLAGVYNEQFF. The CDR3 nucleotides are TGTGCCAGCAGCATTCAGACCCTAGCGGGGGTTTACAATGAGCAGTTCTTC.